Here is one T cell receptor (beta chain) with its context. The clone's antigen remains unknown. No base quality information exists; no much larger clone differs at one position. Healthy HIV-negative adults with no recently reported acute infections or vaccinations were included as donors. Every donor was a Caucasian adult living in Nashville, Tennessee, USA. For unsorted samples, some 90 million PBMCs were counted and genomic DNA was extracted with the QIAamp DNA Blood Mini kit. Blood was obtained by leukapheresis, after which PBMCs were separated by Ficoll-Histopaque density gradient centrifugation and cryopreserved in liquid nitrogen vapor phase. Including cysteine and phenylalanine, the CDR3 has 15 amino acids. The kept DNA is CDR3 alone, 45 bases in frame from the first base. Germline trimming amounts to 5 bases on V and 6 bases on J, with 8 as the count of junction bases outside the gene matches. CDR1 SGHTA and CDR2 FQGNSA were looked up in the germline V gene.

TCR CDR3 regions were amplified from genomic DNA by multiplex PCR using the deep immunoSEQ assay. Genomic DNA extracted from each cell subset was distributed evenly over all wells of several immunoSEQ 96-well plates, and each plate served as one replicate. Each replicate PCR for unsorted PBMC received roughly 300 ng genomic DNA, equal to tens of thousands of T cell genomes. Ten immunoSEQ deep assay plates were used to sequence the unsorted PBMC genomic DNA. The purified libraries were quantified using a Qubit 3.0 fluorometer, sized with a Bioanalyzer 2100, and then quantified again using the KAPA Library Quantification kit. Every immunoSEQ 96-well plate was sequenced on a separate single-read 150-cycle Illumina NextSeq 550 flow cell. Per the original workflow: Because only junctional sequences without quality scores were contained in the immunoSEQ output, filtering matching that applied to full-length reads could not be performed. Sequences were annotated with PyIR, a Python wrapper for IgBLAST v1.9, using IMGT germline references to assign V/J genes and CDR3. Any read was removed if the V/J assignment was weak (E-value above 1e-6), the CDR3 was missing, or the read contained stop codons, out-of-frame junctions, or ambiguous translated residues. V3J clonotypes were defined as sequences sharing an identical inferred V gene, J gene, and CDR3 amino acid sequence. Percentage overlap between repertoires was computed as shared unique clonotypes divided by the size of the smaller repertoire. Richness of each repertoire was evaluated using RTK rarefaction, the Chao1 estimator, and Recon v2.1 estimates of unobserved clonotypes. The source is immuneACCESS, and TCRdb retained only in-frame sequences with V and J called. Part of the clones is not carried over; for the studies checked, unresolved V genes explain less than half of this, and the remainder is unexplained. From that table come the V and J calls and clone size; the DNA was used to work out D and trimming. The sample contains 450,000 to 500,000 clones, 78% of them found a single time. The ten largest clonotypes hold approximately 12% of the sample.

This sample is drawn from a study of shared clonotypes between healthy human individuals (dated by TCRdb to 2020 to 2021). Regarding the complete study: The cohort included three men and a couple of women between 18 and 49 years of age. To estimate repertoire size and how much clonotypes are shared between individuals, the study performed deep sequencing of blood TCR repertoires from a few healthy adults. Libraries were prepared and TCR repertoires were sequenced by different laboratories using diverse techniques, in order to increase sequencing depth and limit assay-specific biases. Leukapheresis yielded between about 0.8 and 8.9 billion PBMCs per donor.

The paper as a whole reports these results and caveats: Sampling was restricted to blood, and TCR repertoires in tissues likely differ from the TCR repertoires found in blood. The genetic and exposure-history diversity represented was limited by the small number of donors. Based on pairwise subsampling, the degree of clonotype sharing among donors was expected to be affected by sequencing depth.

The chain links TRBV7-2 with TRBJ2-1; the central 9 bases match TRBD2. The material sequenced was PBMCs. The TCR comes from a woman in her forties in good health. Some clones in this sample may be carry-over from other donors' samples. The nucleotide sequence is given as TGTGCCAGCAGCCCTCTTAGCGGGAGCCCCAATGAGCAGTTCTTC. Its translation reads: CASSPLSGSPNEQFF.